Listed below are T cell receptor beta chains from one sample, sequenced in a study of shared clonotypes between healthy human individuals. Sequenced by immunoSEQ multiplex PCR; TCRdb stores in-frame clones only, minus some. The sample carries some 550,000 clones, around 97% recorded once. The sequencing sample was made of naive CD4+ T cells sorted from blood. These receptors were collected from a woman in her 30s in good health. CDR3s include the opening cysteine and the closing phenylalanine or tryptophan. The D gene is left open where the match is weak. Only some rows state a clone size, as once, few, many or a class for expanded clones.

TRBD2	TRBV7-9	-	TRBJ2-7	CASSFSGNTYEQYF	TGTGCCAGCAGCTTTAGCGGGAACACCTACGAGCAGTACTTC
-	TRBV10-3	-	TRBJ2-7	CAISVLDYEEQYF	TGTGCCATCTCAGTATTGGACTATGAGGAGCAGTACTTC
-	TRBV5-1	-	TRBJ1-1	CASSLRGYEAFF	TGCGCCAGCAGCTTGAGAGGCTATGAAGCTTTCTTT
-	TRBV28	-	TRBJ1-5	CASILGGGSNQPQHF	TGTGCCAGCATCCTCGGGGGGGGGAGCAATCAGCCCCAGCATTTT
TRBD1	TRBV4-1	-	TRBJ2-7	CASSPRQGSYEQYF	TGCGCCAGCAGCCCTCGACAGGGCTCCTACGAGCAGTACTTC
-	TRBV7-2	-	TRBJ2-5	CASSPRRVGETQYF	TGTGCCAGCAGCCCTCGCAGGGTTGGAGAGACCCAGTACTTC
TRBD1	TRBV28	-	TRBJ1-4	CASSLNRGQGNEKLFF	TGTGCCAGCAGTTTAAACCGGGGACAGGGGAATGAAAAACTGTTTTTT
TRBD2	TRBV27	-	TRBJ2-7	CASSPFRSGSHFYEQYF	TGTGCCAGCAGTCCCTTCCGTAGCGGGAGTCACTTCTACGAGCAGTACTTC
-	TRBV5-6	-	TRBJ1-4	CASGQAGGNEKLFF	TGTGCCAGCGGCCAGGCAGGCGGTAACGAAAAACTGTTTTTT
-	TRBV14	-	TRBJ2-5	CASSQDNGRETQYF	TGTGCCAGCAGCCAAGATAATGGGAGAGAGACCCAGTACTTC
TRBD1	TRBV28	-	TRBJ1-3	CASSGTLGRGSGNTIYF	TGTGCCAGCAGTGGGACCTTGGGCAGGGGGTCGGGAAACACCATATATTTT
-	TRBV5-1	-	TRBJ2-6	CASSLAPAGANVLTF	TGCGCCAGCAGCTTGGCCCCCGCTGGGGCCAACGTCCTGACTTTC
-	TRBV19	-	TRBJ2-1	CASSIVERALFVEQFF	TGTGCCAGTAGTATAGTGGAAAGGGCACTTTTTGTTGAGCAGTTCTTC
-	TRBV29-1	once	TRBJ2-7	CSVASGPNYEQYF	TGCAGCGTTGCATCCGGGCCCAACTACGAGCAGTACTTC
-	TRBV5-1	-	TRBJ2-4	CASSPSKNIQYF	TGCGCCAGCAGCCCGTCAAAAAACATTCAGTACTTC
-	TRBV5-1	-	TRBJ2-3	CASSIRDSRTDTQYF	TGCGCCAGCAGCATCCGGGACTCTCGCACAGATACGCAGTATTTT